The subject of this entry is one TCR beta chain. What it binds is unknown. V was cut by 7 bases and J by 6 bases, with 16 bases left in between. CDR3 length: 14 amino acids. In germline, CDR1 is SGHNT, CDR2 YENEEA. The data are from a study of shared clonotypes between healthy human individuals. Terminally differentiated effector memory CD45RA+ cells were left out of the naive CD8 fraction, which was CD45RO-negative and positively selected for CCR7. The study drew all its donors from Caucasian adults living in Nashville, Tennessee. On sorted subsets, replicate PCRs used 150 to 250 ng DNA, or about 33,000 T cell genomes. Data came from immunoSEQ multiplex PCR; TCRdb stores just in-frame clones and leaves some out. The top ten clones hold around 1.2% of a sample with about 2 million clones, about 95% of them seen once. Study results and caveats: Richness estimates generally favored naive over memory subsets.

This clonotype originated in a man younger than 35 in good health. V gene TRBV11-3 combines with J gene TRBJ1-5; TRBD1 is a possible D gene (5 bases). Sequencing input: naive CD8+ T cells sorted from blood. CDR3 in DNA: TGTGCCAGCACCGTCCAGGCAGGGACTCAGCCCCAGCATTTT. Encoded protein: CASTVQAGTQPQHF.